This T cell receptor beta chain was obtained from a study of blood T cell repertoires in COVID-19 (dated by TCRdb to 2019 to 2021). With regard to the full study: Recovered participants in ImmuneRACE Cohort 3 were defined as having two consecutive negative NP/OP PCR tests, clearance from a healthcare professional, or resolution of symptoms. The material from the prospective study consisted of cDNA or gDNA derived from T cells, B-cell-depleted T cells, or PBMCs. A freely available public database, intended as a resource for researchers studying the immune response to SARS-CoV-2, is where the repertoires were released. Sample metadata almost always included a de-identified subject ID, COVID-19 status, age in years and sex. The collaborator samples originated in the United States, Italy and Spain and spanned the acute and convalescent phases of COVID-19. Samples were obtained from the ongoing ImmuneRACE study (first 160 participants) and from over 1,000 subjects provided by 6 global collaborators. Subjects who had been exposed to COVID-19, were actively infected with it, or had recovered from it provided the deeply sampled blood TCRbeta repertoires that made up the dataset. Where HLA class I and class II types were available, the types were taken from metadata supplied by the sample provider, not from assay-based typing.

Summary of the overall study and its limitations: The quantity of clinical and demographic metadata differed by source and by participant and was supplied without curation.

TCRbeta CDR3 regions were amplified from genomic DNA using the immunoSEQ Assay, a bias-controlled multiplex PCR. The study's processing was this. The number of nucleated cells in each sample was estimated by amplification of reference gene primers within the assay. Sequence reads were collapsed and filtered to measure the absolute abundance of every unique TCRbeta CDR3 rearrangement. For each sample, productive Simpson clonality was calculated as the square root of Simpson's diversity index across productive rearrangements. TCRdb retrieved this table from immuneACCESS and kept in-frame rearrangements only. Not all clones are present; in checked studies, unresolved V genes account for under half, and no reason is known for the remainder. That table supplies the V and J calls and clone size; D and trimming were determined from the DNA. For this sample there are roughly 140,000 clones; approximately 80% appear just once. The leading ten clones occupy roughly 4.3% of the sample.

Relative to germline, V is missing 7 bases and J is missing 4 bases, with 7 bases of the junction outside any gene match. Including the terminal cysteine and phenylalanine, the CDR3 comprises 14 residues. Solely the CDR3 DNA is kept, with 42 bases framed from the first base. Based on the germline V gene, the CDR1 and CDR2 sequences are MNHEY and SVGAGI. Concerning this clone itself: Its antigen remains undetermined. No base qualities exist here, and no much larger clone lies one base off it.

Enrolling through a virtual design, the prospective study's participants ranged in age from roughly 18 to 89 years and lived across roughly 24 United States geographic areas. In the prospective study, participants were assigned to cohorts based on the clinical history participants reported in a screening survey and a study questionnaire. In the prospective study, whole blood, serum and a nasopharyngeal or oropharyngeal swab were collected from each participant by mobile phlebotomists. Over a roughly 2-month period, participants in the prospective study had the option of providing additional blood draws and questionnaires. Blood samples from the prospective study were shipped frozen or at room temperature prior to DNA extraction.

The sample taken for sequencing was PBMCs or T cells enriched from blood (not recorded which). The receptor's source is a man aged 45-65 years in a cohort exposed to, infected with or recovered from COVID-19 (not recorded which). The rearranged segments are TRBV6-5 and TRBJ2-1; 7 central bases correspond to TRBD1. The CDR3 reads CASKEGQKYNEQFF. The sequenced DNA: TGTGCCAGCAAAGAGGGACAGAAATACAATGAGCAGTTCTTC.